The next 18 T cell receptor beta chains were all read from a single sample in a study of STAT3 mutations in large granular lymphocyte leukemia. General observations from the study: Every T-LGLL patient had at least one immunodominant TCRbeta clonotype.

Assay used: immunoSEQ multiplex PCR; TCRdb lists only in-frame clones, some missing. The sample shows 25,000 to 40,000 clones, roughly 86% of them seen only once. Antigens of these TCRs are unknown. The sample comprised peripheral blood mononuclear cells. The receptors originated from a man aged 55 to 70 with T-cell large granular lymphocyte leukemia. Some clones in this sample may be carry-over from other donors' samples.

The chain joins TRBV11-2 to TRBJ1-2; D is ambiguous. Trimming shortened V by 0 bases and J by 6 bases, and 14 bases separated the two germline ends. The CDR3 runs to 15 residues. Germline CDR1 SGHAT, CDR2 FQNNGV. The CDR3 sequence: CASSLEGWGLNGYTF. In DNA form, the CDR3 reads TGTGCCAGCAGCTTAGAGGGGTGGGGTTTGAATGGCTACACCTTC.

The rearrangement uses TRBV18 and TRBJ1-2; 9 nucleotides agree with TRBD1. CDR1 KGHSH and CDR2 LQKENI come from the germline V gene. This CDR3 has 14 amino acids. The junction had 6 bases not matched to a gene; V was cut back by 4 bases and J by 6 bases. Here the CDR3 DNA reads TGTGCCAGCTCACTCGCCCGGGACAGGGATGGCTACACCTTC. Translating it yields CASSLARDRDGYTF.

The chain has TRBV5-1 and TRBJ1-2, with D perhaps TRBD1 (5 bases). This CDR3 is 14 amino acids long. Trimming took 4 bases from V and 4 from J, leaving 14 bases between them. The germline V gene encodes CDR1 SGHRS and CDR2 YFSETQ. CDR3 protein: CASSPDNQGYGYTF. The CDR3, as DNA: TGCGCCAGCAGCCCTGACAACCAGGGCTATGGCTACACCTTC.

This clone was recorded once. The chain is built from TRBV28 and TRBJ1-3; no clear D gene. This CDR3 contains 15 residues. V was shortened by 2 bases and J by 0 bases, with 8 bases between the two germline ends. CDR1 is MDHEN and CDR2 is SYDVKM in the germline V gene. CDR3 amino acids: CASSLDLSSGNTIYF. Here the CDR3 DNA reads TGTGCCAGCAGTTTAGATCTCAGCTCTGGAAACACCATATATTTT.

V and J are TRBV5-1 and TRBJ2-7; 7 positions match TRBD1. Germline V lookup: CDR1 SGHRS, CDR2 YFSETQ. Losses at the gene ends were 3 bases for V and 13 bases for J; bases not matched to a gene: 16. The CDR3 is 14 amino acids. CDR3 in DNA: TGCGCCAGCAGCTCAAGGGACAGCCCCTACGATCAATACTTC. Translated, it gives CASSSRDSPYDQYF.

Remarks on this clone: A junction end diverges from the germline sequence, so it may reflect a read error. J is TRBJ2-7 and V is TRBV4-3; TRBD1 might be the D (5 bases). Germline CDR1 LGHNA, CDR2 YSLEER. The CDR3 extends over 15 amino acids. Here the CDR3 DNA reads TGCGCCGGCAGCCAAGGCTACAGGCTCTCCTACGAGCAGTACTTC. Amino acids: CAGSQGYRLSYEQYF.

The chain has TRBV11-1 and TRBJ2-7; 7 bases match TRBD2. The germline V gene encodes CDR1 SGHAT and CDR2 FQDESV (reference sequence). The junction had 7 bases not matched to a gene; V was cut back by 5 bases and J by 6 bases. There are 13 residues in the CDR3. This chain's CDR3 is CASSPGGRGEQYF. The CDR3 DNA reads as TGTGCCAGCAGCCCGGGGGGTAGGGGCGAGCAGTACTTC.

The rearrangement joins TRBV4-1 to TRBJ2-3, with TRBD2 as a possible D gene (7 bases). The germline V gene encodes CDR1 MGHRA and CDR2 YSYEKL. V dropped 4 bases and J dropped 1 base, with 18 bases sitting between them. The CDR3 is 17 amino acids. This CDR3 reads CASSPPRGLAGTDTQYF. CDR3 in DNA: TGCGCCAGCAGCCCCCCCAGGGGTCTAGCGGGCACAGATACGCAGTATTTT.

The gene calls are TRBV5-8 and TRBJ1-6; 9 nucleotides agree with TRBD1. This CDR3 contains 14 residues. Germline-derived CDR1 and CDR2 are SGHTS and YDEGEE. Trimming cost V 4 bases and J 8 bases; bases outside gene matches: 4. CDR3 DNA sequence: TGTGCCAGCAGCCTCGGACAGGGGCATTCACCCCTCCACTTT. Translating it yields CASSLGQGHSPLHF.

V is TRBV4-3 and J is TRBJ1-2; D gene ambiguous. The CDR3 runs 15 residues. Trimming removed 4 bases at V and 1 base at J, with 13 bases between. Germline V gene sequence: CDR1 LGHNA, CDR2 YSLEER. CDR3: CASSPRESGNYGYTF. The CDR3 nucleotides are TGCGCCAGCAGCCCCCGTGAGTCGGGTAACTATGGCTACACCTTC.

The chain joins TRBV5-1 to TRBJ1-1; 8 bases match TRBD1. J lost 0 bases, V lost 0 bases, and 7 bases had no gene match. The germline gives CDR1 SGHRS, CDR2 YFSETQ. The CDR3 spans 17 residues. Here the CDR3 reads CASSLVGTGPMNTEAFF. CDR3 nucleotide sequence: TGCGCCAGCAGCTTGGTCGGGACAGGCCCTATGAACACTGAAGCTTTCTTT.

The chain recombines TRBV30 with TRBJ2-7; D call uncertain. This CDR3 contains 14 residues. Germline loops: CDR1 GTSNPN, CDR2 SVGIG (reference sequence). The V end lost 7 bases, the J end lost 2 bases, and 18 bases lay between the germline ends. DNA of the CDR3: TGTGCCTCTACGAGGCCCCCCTCCCCCTACGAGCAGTACTTC. This translates into CASTRPPSPYEQYF.

The CDR3 protein is CASNRWGQVPNEQYF. The CDR3 coding sequence is TGTGCCAGCAACCGTTGGGGACAAGTGCCTAACGAGCAGTACTTC. This chain links TRBV27 with TRBJ2-7, with D maybe TRBD1 (6 bases). Germline V gene data show CDR1 as MNHEY and CDR2 as SMNVEV (reference sequence). V was trimmed by 7 bases and J by 5 bases, leaving 21 bases between them. This CDR3 contains 15 residues.

V gene TRBV9 combines with J gene TRBJ1-3, with unresolved D. Germline V lookup: CDR1 SGDLS, CDR2 YYNGEE. This CDR3 has 15 amino acids. With 6 bases removed from V and 3 bases from J, the gap between germline ends came to 16 bases. The CDR3 region has the DNA TGTGCCAGCACTCCTATGAGTGGGTTTGGAAACACCATATATTTT. Its translation: CASTPMSGFGNTIYF.

Note on this clone: One end of the junction fails to match germline, which may point to a read error. The rearrangement joins TRBV7-7 to TRBJ2-1; 13 nucleotides match TRBD2. The CDR3 consists of 15 residues. Germline V gives CDR1 SSHAT, CDR2 FNYEAQ (reference sequence). CDR3 loop: CASSLGTSGANEQFF. The CDR3 DNA sequence: TGTGCTAGCAGCTTAGGGACTAGCGGGGCCAATGAGCAGTTCTTC.

The chain employs TRBV4-1 and TRBJ2-7; 7 bases align to TRBD2. The germline gives CDR1 MGHRA, CDR2 YSYEKL. The CDR3 loop spans 13 amino acids. Trimming removed 0 bases from V and 6 bases from J; junction bases left unmatched: 2. In DNA form, the CDR3 reads TGCGCCAGCAGCCAAGATCGGGGGGTCGAGCAGTACTTC. It yields the protein CASSQDRGVEQYF.

This clone has a handful of counts. Within the sample, other DNA sequences also encode this same CDR3. The rearrangement joins TRBV9 to TRBJ2-5; D gene ambiguous. V lost 0 bases and J lost 5, with 11 bases in between. Germline lookup yields CDR1 SGDLS and CDR2 YYNGEE. CDR3 length: 14 amino acids. The CDR3 nucleotides read TGTGCCAGCAGCGTAGGCCAAGCTGGGGAGACCCAGTACTTC. It yields the protein CASSVGQAGETQYF.

The chain joins TRBV5-1 to TRBJ2-2; 9 bases map to TRBD1. Per the germline V gene, CDR1 is SGHRS and CDR2 is YFSETQ. The CDR3 has 17 amino acids. Germline trimming cut 0 bases from V and 5 bases from J; bases unmatched to any gene: 8. CDR3 loop: CASSLVRDRVLTGELFF. CDR3 bases: TGCGCCAGCAGCTTGGTTCGGGACAGGGTTTTGACCGGGGAGCTGTTTTTT.